These 7 T cell receptor beta chains came from one sample sequenced in a study of T cell repertoires in cytomegalovirus infection. These receptors' targets are unknown. One entry per CDR3 protein results from TCRdb running MiXCR on the reads. The sample includes a few hundred thousand distinct CDR3 sequences, around 20% of them seen just once. The sample in question was cultured PBMCs, obtained from culture after CMV antigen stimulation. The origin of the receptors is a human donor in good health (CMV status not recorded). Some clones in this sample may be carry-over from other donors' samples.

The genes are TRBV6-5 and TRBJ2-1; D is unclear. The CDR3 loop spans 13 amino acids. The V end lost 0 bases, the J end lost 7 bases, and 7 bases lay between the germline ends. CDR1 and CDR2 (germline): MNHEY, SVGAGI. CDR3: CASSYSVRNEQFF. CDR3 DNA: TGTGCCAGCAGTTACTCGGTCAGGAATGAGCAGTTCTTC.

This clonotype occurred a few times. The V and J genes are TRBV6-5 and TRBJ2-5; 12 bases are shared with TRBD2. The CDR3 has 18 amino acids. Germline-derived CDR1 and CDR2 are MNHEY and SVGAGI. The junction had 12 bases not matched to a gene; V was cut back by 2 bases and J by 5 bases. DNA of the CDR3: TGTGCCAGCAGTTACCCGCGGACTAGCGGGGAGGCTAGGGAGACCCAGTACTTC. Translation gives CASSYPRTSGEARETQYF.

The chain links TRBV6-1 to TRBJ1-6; D remains ambiguous. This CDR3 has 14 amino acids. The germline V gene encodes CDR1 MNHNS and CDR2 SASEGT. With 1 base removed from V and 7 bases from J, the gap between germline ends came to 8 bases. In DNA form, the CDR3 reads TGTGCCAGCAGTGAAGTTGGACTAAATTCACCCCTCCACTTT. It yields the protein CASSEVGLNSPLHF.

This clonotype was detected a few times. V usage is TRBV7-2 and J usage is TRBJ2-1; D gene unclear. Germline-derived CDR1 and CDR2 are SGHTA and FQGNSA. The CDR3 extends over 12 amino acids. Trimming took off 3 bases at V and 9 bases at J, with 9 bases between the two ends. CDR3 in amino acids: CASSLDRSEQFF. DNA for the CDR3: TGTGCCAGCAGCTTGGACCGCTCTGAGCAGTTCTTC.

This clonotype was found once. This chain uses TRBV7-2 with TRBJ2-1, with D perhaps matching TRBD2 (6 bases). The CDR3 totals 12 residues. In germline, CDR1 is SGHTA, CDR2 FQGNSA. Trimming stripped 7 bases from V and 3 bases from J, with 7 bases between. CDR3 in amino acids: CASNGGYNEQFF. DNA of the CDR3: TGTGCCAGCAACGGGGGCTACAATGAGCAGTTCTTC.

In its sample, this clonotype was seen a few times. The genes are TRBV14 and TRBJ2-1, with no clear D. Between the trimmed V and J ends, which lost 2 bases and 3 bases, there was a span of 11 bases. The CDR3 contains 15 residues. CDR1 SGHDN and CDR2 FVKESK come from the germline V gene. DNA of the CDR3: TGTGCCAGCAGCCAACCTGACGCCGGCTACAATGAGCAGTTCTTC. The encoded protein is CASSQPDAGYNEQFF. The whole variable domain, filled in from reference TRBV14 and TRBJ2-1, reads EAGVTQFPSHSVIEKGQTVTLRCDPISGHDNLYWYRRVMGKEIKFLLHFVKESKQDESGMPNNRFLAERTGGTYSTLKVQPAELEDSGVYFCASSQPDAGYNEQFFGPGTRLTVL.

The chain has TRBV20-1 and TRBJ2-2; TRBD2 aligns across 8 bases. The CDR3 is made up of 13 amino acids. With V trimmed by 3 bases and J by 6 bases, 3 bases remained unmatched. CDR1 is DFQATT and CDR2 is SNEGSKA in the germline V gene (reference sequence). The CDR3 protein is CSASEREPGELFF. CDR3 sequence (DNA): TGCAGTGCTAGCGAGCGGGAGCCCGGGGAGCTGTTTTTT.